This T cell receptor beta chain is drawn from a study of CD8+ T cells in alopecia areata. Looked up from germline, CDR1 is SGHRS and CDR2 is YFSETQ. V was shortened by 0 bases and J by 4 bases, with 16 bases between the two germline ends. The CDR3 length is 16 residues. Treatment: oral pan-JAK inhibitor, 5-10 mg twice daily. Study conclusions and caveats: Across lesional scalp, and particularly alopecia totalis/universalis, clonality surpassed that of normal scalp.

Of note for this clone: Its target is unknown.

In each case, RNA was isolated and then reverse transcribed into cDNA as the sequencing template. TCRdb's copy holds only in-frame clones and misses some; the assay was immunoSEQ multiplex PCR. The sample has about 120,000 clones; 53% are singletons. The sample consisted of CD4+ T cells sorted from blood, taken at week 4, from a patient treated with tofacitinib. J is TRBJ1-2 and V is TRBV5-1; D ambiguous. This sequence originates from a human donor with alopecia areata. This chain's CDR3 is CASSLGATDGVYGYTF. The CDR3, as DNA: TGCGCCAGCAGCTTGGGAGCTACGGACGGGGTCTATGGCTACACCTTC.